This passage covers 12 T cell receptor beta chains from one sample sequenced in a study of shared clonotypes between healthy human individuals. Clones were sequenced by immunoSEQ multiplex PCR, and TCRdb holds only the in-frame ones, with some missing. The sample yields under 650,000 clones, 90% to 96% seen once. The specimen was naive CD4+ T cells sorted from blood. Indicated subset: CD45RA+ positively selected. These receptor sequences come from a woman aged 25 to 39 in good health.

This CDR3 is CASTTGLAGRGTGELFF. CDR3 DNA sequence: TGTGCCAGTACTACGGGACTAGCGGGAAGGGGGACCGGGGAGCTGTTTTTT. The V call is TRBV19, the J call TRBJ2-2; 13 nucleotides align to TRBD2. Germline values: CDR1 LNHDA, CDR2 SQIVND (reference sequence). The V segment lost 7 bases and the J segment 5 bases; nucleotides outside the gene matches: 10. CDR3 length: 17 residues.

This clone was detected only once. The chain is built from TRBV28 and TRBJ2-1; 12 nucleotides agree with TRBD1. Germline assignment: CDR1 MDHEN and CDR2 SYDVKM. The trim removed 4 bases at V and 8 bases at J, leaving 6 bases unmatched. The CDR3 runs to 15 residues. The CDR3 is CASSSRGQGAYEQFF. For the CDR3, the DNA is TGTGCCAGCAGTTCGCGGGGACAGGGGGCGTATGAGCAGTTCTTC.

The rearrangement links TRBV9 to TRBJ1-1; no clear D gene. From germline, CDR1 is SGDLS and CDR2 YYNGEE. This CDR3 region has 11 residues. Trimming shortened V by 6 bases and J by 1 base, and 4 bases separated the two germline ends. The CDR3 nucleotides are TGTGCCAGCAAAGCGAACACTGAAGCTTTCTTT. Translating gives CASKANTEAFF.

This chain links TRBV19 with TRBJ1-5; no clear D gene. Trimming stripped 3 bases from V and 3 bases from J, with 9 bases between. CDR1 LNHDA and CDR2 SQIVND come from the germline V gene (reference sequence). This CDR3 comprises 14 residues. CDR3 nucleotide sequence: TGTGCCAGTAGTATGAGCCTCAACAATCAGCCCCAGCATTTT. This translates into CASSMSLNNQPQHF. The complete variable domain, with remaining parts taken from reference TRBV19 and TRBJ1-5, reads DGGITQSPKYLFRKEGQNVTLSCEQNLNHDAMYWYRQDPGQGLRLIYYSQIVNDFQKGDIAEGYSVSREKKESFPLTVTSAQKNPTAFYLCASSMSLNNQPQHFGDGTRLSIL.

V and J are TRBV7-9 and TRBJ1-6, with D possibly TRBD1 on 5 matching bases. CDR1 and CDR2 from the germline V gene are SEHNR and FQNEAQ (reference sequence). Deletions cut 5 bases from V and 5 bases from J, with 13 bases between. CDR3 length: 15 amino acids. In nucleotides, the CDR3 is TGTGCCAGCAGCCCCGGGAGGGGCCATAATTCACCCCTCCACTTT. Amino acids: CASSPGRGHNSPLHF.

With respect to this clone: The same CDR3 is also encoded by other DNA sequences in this sample. The chain has TRBV7-9 and TRBJ1-2; D is unresolved. V dropped 0 bases and J dropped 2 bases, with 7 bases sitting between them. The CDR3 loop spans 14 amino acids. Germline CDR1 SEHNR, CDR2 FQNEAQ (reference sequence). The CDR3 nucleotides read TGTGCCAGCAGCTTAGCTTCAGGAAACTATGGCTACACCTTC. This translates into CASSLASGNYGYTF.

V usage is TRBV11-2 and J usage is TRBJ2-3, with TRBD2 identical over 9 bases. Looked up from germline, CDR1 is SGHAT and CDR2 is FQNNGV. The CDR3 length is 15 residues. V dropped 1 base and J dropped 4; count of bases not matched to a gene: 3. Here the CDR3 DNA reads TGTGCCAGCAGCTTAGTAGCGGGAGTCGCAGATACGCAGTATTTT. Its translation is CASSLVAGVADTQYF.

The rearrangement joins TRBV2 to TRBJ2-5; possibly TRBD1 or TRBD2 for D (6 bases each). Germline V gene data show CDR1 as SNHLY and CDR2 as FYNNEI. The CDR3 is made up of 14 amino acids. V lost 7 bases and J 2 bases, leaving 14 bases between the germline ends. This CDR3 reads CASKHREVQETQYF. The CDR3 bases are TGTGCCAGCAAACACAGGGAGGTTCAAGAGACCCAGTACTTC.

V gene TRBV28 combines with J gene TRBJ1-3; D remains ambiguous. This CDR3 has 17 residues. The V end was cut by 2 bases, the J end by 0 bases, with 14 bases between. The germline gives CDR1 MDHEN, CDR2 SYDVKM. CDR3 residues: CASSLTRTAFSGNTIYF. The CDR3 DNA reads as TGTGCCAGCAGTTTAACTCGGACCGCTTTCTCTGGAAACACCATATATTTT.

Notes on this clone: Different DNA sequences within this sample yield the same CDR3. This rearrangement joins TRBV5-1 to TRBJ2-2; a weak D match, TRBD2 (6 bases). Deletions cut 4 bases from V and 2 bases from J, with 12 bases between. The V gene's germline CDR1 is SGHRS and CDR2 YFSETQ. The CDR3 has 15 amino acids. The CDR3 sequence is CASSPGLTNTGELFF. CDR3 sequence (DNA): TGCGCCAGCAGCCCGGGACTGACTAACACCGGGGAGCTGTTTTTT.

The chain carries TRBV28 and TRBJ1-4; D is unresolved. Germline V gene lookup returns CDR1 MDHEN and CDR2 SYDVKM. V lost 4 bases and J 0 bases, leaving 9 bases between the germline ends. This CDR3 has 15 residues. The CDR3 DNA reads TGTGCCAGCAGTTCGGAGAGCGCAACTAATGAAAAACTGTTTTTT. As protein: CASSSESATNEKLFF.

The rearrangement joins TRBV6-4 to TRBJ1-5; a weak D match, TRBD1 (6 bases). CDR1 is MRHNA, CDR2 SNTAGT, per germline. The V gene lost 10 bases and the J gene lost 5 bases, with 18 bases spanning the gap. This CDR3 comprises 14 residues. The CDR3 DNA reads TGTGCCACCCGCCACCCGGGGGGCTATCAGCCCCAGCATTTT. Protein product: CATRHPGGYQPQHF.